This T cell receptor (beta chain) was observed in a study of cytomegalovirus exposure and HLA in healthy donors. General observations from the study: A few CMV-associated chains were confirmed in vitro to be specific for CMV antigens. The classifier reportedly diagnosed cytomegalovirus status with high sensitivity and specificity. The finding came from a later analysis; first-cohort TCR clusters tended to co-occur in the roughly 110 validation repertoires. It was about 180 TCR beta chains that were listed as cytomegalovirus-associated.

Profiled with immunoSEQ multiplex PCR; TCRdb holds only in-frame clones, not every one. The table has 140,000 to 150,000 clones, approximately 94% seen once; the top ten hold 1.5% to 2%. In the case of this clone: Its target is unknown.

V was shortened by 0 bases and J by 5 bases, with 12 bases between the two germline ends. The germline gives CDR1 SGHTS, CDR2 YDEGEE. This CDR3 has 15 residues. This rearrangement joins TRBV5-8 to TRBJ1-3, with D perhaps TRBD1 (6 bases). The receptor was derived from a young man in good health and CMV-seropositive. Sequenced material: PBMCs. CDR3 nucleotides: TGTGCCAGCAGCTTGGGGACAGTACTCCGAAACACCATATATTTT. Amino acids: CASSLGTVLRNTIYF. Full variable domain (rest looked up from reference TRBV5-8 and TRBJ1-3): EAGVTQSPTHLIKTRGQQATLRCSPISGHTSVYWYQQALGLGLQFLLWYDEGEERNRGNFPPRFSGRQFPNYSSELNVNALELEDSALYLCASSLGTVLRNTIYFGEGSWLTVV.